The 20 T cell receptor beta chains below come from one sample, sequenced in a study of regulatory T cells in long-lasting Graves disease. Stated time point: newly diagnosed GD, antithyroid drugs for less than 3 months. Isolated PBMC RNA provided the starting material for the TCR library. HTBI primers from iRepertoire and Arm-PCR of CDR3 regions yielded the TCR beta libraries. TCRdb reanalysed the multiplex PCR reads using MiXCR and keeps one entry per CDR3 protein. The sample includes approximately 560,000 distinct CDR3 sequences, roughly 15% of them seen just once. In addition, the sample was reused for a study of T cells in Graves' hyperthyroidism and ophthalmopathy.

The material sequenced was peripheral blood mononuclear cells (PBMCs), taken at new diagnosis, from a patient treated with antithyroid drugs. These receptors were obtained from a man younger than 35 with Graves disease.

To note about this clonotype: A much larger clone lies one base from this, so it may be a read error. This chain links TRBV27 with TRBJ1-2; TRBD1 is a possible D gene (5 bases). The CDR3 totals 14 residues. V was trimmed by 3 bases and J by 8 bases, leaving 16 bases between them. CDR1 and CDR2 from the germline V gene are MNHEY and SMNVEV (reference sequence). The DNA for the CDR3 is TGTGCCAGCAGTTTCGGGGACGGGGGTATAGGCTACACCTTC. It encodes CASSFGDGGIGYTF.

This clonotype was found many times. The chain is built from TRBV6-1 and TRBJ2-1; D uncertain. Trimming pared 3 bases from V and 10 bases from J, leaving 7 bases between. Germline values: CDR1 MNHNS, CDR2 SASEGT. The CDR3 has 11 residues. The CDR3 region has the DNA TGTGCCAGCAGTGAGGGGTGGGAGCAGTTCTTC. Its translation is CASSEGWEQFF.

The sample holds one count of this clonotype. A much larger clone differs from this one at a single base, so this may be a read error. The rearrangement uses TRBV12-3 or TRBV12-4 and TRBJ1-6; no definite D call. This CDR3 has 15 amino acids. CDR3 sequence (DNA): TGTGCCAGCAGTTTACGGCCACCATATAATTCACCCCCCCACTTT. Translating gives CASSLRPPYNSPPHF.

The V gene is TRBV7-2, the J gene TRBJ2-2; no reliable D call. Between the trimmed V and J ends, which lost 5 bases and 4 bases, there was a span of 17 bases. CDR3 length: 16 amino acids. Germline V CDR1 and CDR2: SGHTA, FQGNSA. The DNA for the CDR3 is TGTGCCAGCAGCGTACTCCGAAAGGGTCCCACCGGGGAGCTGTTTTTT. Translating gives CASSVLRKGPTGELFF.

This clonotype occurred many times. The chain uses TRBV5-1 and TRBJ2-3; D is undetermined. V was shortened by 4 bases and J by 2 bases, with 14 bases between the two germline ends. Germline V CDR1 and CDR2: SGHRS, YFSETQ. This CDR3 has 15 amino acids. CDR3 residues: CASSPGRTVTDTQYF. The CDR3 region has the DNA TGCGCCAGCAGCCCCGGACGGACGGTCACAGATACGCAGTATTTT.

There are many counts of this clonotype. The chain links TRBV20-1 to TRBJ2-7; maybe TRBD1 (6 bases). V lost 0 bases and J 0 bases, leaving 9 bases between the germline ends. This CDR3 contains 14 residues. The germline CDR1 and CDR2 sequences are DFQATT and SNEGSKA (reference sequence). CDR3 sequence: CSARDRTVSYEQYF. DNA of the CDR3: TGCAGTGCTAGAGATCGGACAGTCTCCTACGAGCAGTACTTC.

This clonotype was recorded at least ten times. The V gene is TRBV12-3 or TRBV12-4, the J gene TRBJ2-6; D remains unclear. V lost 0 bases to trimming and J lost 8 bases, with 11 bases between them. The CDR3 extends over 15 amino acids. CDR3 in amino acids: CASSLAGVDPNVLTF. The CDR3 DNA is TGTGCCAGCAGTTTAGCTGGGGTTGATCCCAACGTCCTGACTTTC.

This clonotype was recorded a few times. This rearrangement joins TRBV15 to TRBJ1-1, with D possibly TRBD1 on 5 matching bases. The CDR3 has 15 residues. Trimming cost V 1 base and J 0 bases, with 9 bases left between them. The germline CDR1 and CDR2 sequences are LNHNV and YYDKDF (reference sequence). CDR3: CATSRGKTVNTEAFF. The CDR3 DNA sequence: TGTGCCACCAGCAGAGGAAAGACAGTGAACACTGAAGCTTTCTTT.

This clonotype was counted ten times or more. The CDR3 loop is CASSPGGTRTYEQYF. CDR3 nucleotide sequence: TGTGCCAGCAGTCCTGGGGGTACTAGAACCTACGAGCAGTACTTC. The chain is built from TRBV28 and TRBJ2-7, with D perhaps matching TRBD1 or TRBD2 (5 bases each). The ends were cut back, 5 bases at V and 2 bases at J, with 16 bases in the middle. There are 15 residues in the CDR3. Germline V gives CDR1 MDHEN, CDR2 SYDVKM.

The chain joins TRBV30 to TRBJ2-1, with TRBD2 matching 14 bases. Trimming removed 5 bases from V and 7 bases from J; junction bases left unmatched: 13. CDR3 size: 17 residues. The germline V gene encodes CDR1 GTSNPN and CDR2 SVGIG (reference sequence). The CDR3 spells CAWEGGLAGVGWNEQFF. In DNA, the CDR3 is TGTGCCTGGGAGGGGGGACTAGCGGGAGTCGGATGGAATGAGCAGTTCTTC.

This clonotype came up a few times. The rearrangement joins TRBV20-1 to TRBJ1-2; TRBD1 agrees at 7 bases. Germline CDR1 and CDR2: DFQATT and SNEGSKA (reference sequence). J gave up 5 bases and V 5 bases, and 17 bases lay outside the gene matches. This CDR3 comprises 16 residues. DNA of the CDR3: TGCAGTGCTCACTCGGGGTGGACCGGGACAGCGTATGGCTACACCTTC. Translating gives CSAHSGWTGTAYGYTF.

This clonotype was seen more than once but under ten times. The chain links TRBV6-4 to TRBJ2-1; D unresolved. Germline values: CDR1 MRHNA, CDR2 SNTAGT. Trimming shortened V by 5 bases and J by 2 bases, and 7 bases separated the two germline ends. This CDR3 region has 13 residues. The CDR3 DNA reads TGTGCCAGCAGTTTTGTAGCCTACAATGAGCAGTTCTTC. Translation: CASSFVAYNEQFF.

The gene calls are TRBV12-3 or TRBV12-4 and TRBJ2-1, with TRBD2 matching over 10 bases. The CDR3 covers 15 residues. J lost 1 base, V lost 7 bases, and 4 bases had no gene match. CDR3: CASTYSGRSYNEQFF. In DNA form, the CDR3 reads TGTGCCAGCACTTATAGCGGGAGGTCCTACAATGAGCAGTTCTTC.

V is TRBV13 and J is TRBJ2-2; 10 nucleotides line up with TRBD1. Germline V gene lookup returns CDR1 PRHDT and CDR2 FYEKMQ (reference sequence). CDR3 length equals 16 residues. With V trimmed by 5 bases and J by 6 bases, 9 bases remained unmatched. The CDR3 nucleotides are TGTGCCAGCAGCCGCCCGGGACAGGGGAGTCCCGGGGAGCTGTTTTTT. This sequence encodes CASSRPGQGSPGELFF.

CDR3 DNA: TGTGCCAGCAGCTATATCACTGAAGCTTTCTTT. Translation gives CASSYITEAFF. This rearrangement joins TRBV6-9 to TRBJ1-1; no definite D call. The germline V and J ends were trimmed by 6 bases and 4 bases, with 6 bases remaining between them. CDR3 length: 11 amino acids. Germline V gene sequence: CDR1 MNHGY, CDR2 SVAAGI.

This clonotype was seen more than once but under ten times. J is TRBJ1-2 and V is TRBV28; D unresolved. The CDR3 contains 12 residues. Germline V gene sequence: CDR1 MDHEN, CDR2 SYDVKM. The germline V and J ends were trimmed by 5 bases and 5 bases, with 9 bases remaining between them. The CDR3 loop reads CASSRTGYGYTF. The CDR3, as DNA: TGTGCCAGCAGTCGGACGGGATATGGCTACACCTTC.

This clonotype was found many times. The chain carries TRBV6-1 and TRBJ1-5; D gene unclear. Trimming removed 8 bases from V and 0 bases from J, with 23 bases in between. This CDR3 has 18 amino acids. The germline gives CDR1 MNHNS, CDR2 SASEGT. CDR3: CASRPGGRIRYSNQPQHF. The CDR3 DNA follows: TGTGCCAGCCGTCCGGGTGGGCGGATTCGGTATAGCAATCAGCCCCAGCATTTT.

The chain joins TRBV6-1 to TRBJ2-6; TRBD2 might be the D (5 bases). V lost 3 bases to trimming and J lost 0 bases, with 15 bases between them. Germline V gene data show CDR1 as MNHNS and CDR2 as SASEGT. CDR3 length: 18 amino acids. The CDR3, as DNA: TGTGCCAGCAGTGAGGCTCCAGGAGGTTTCTCTGGGGCCAACGTCCTGACTTTC. Its translation is CASSEAPGGFSGANVLTF.

This clonotype has more than one count but fewer than ten. The chain links TRBV10-3 to TRBJ2-7, with D perhaps TRBD2 (5 bases). V was clipped by 0 bases and J by 4 bases, with 16 bases between them. Germline V gene data show CDR1 as ENHRY and CDR2 as SYGVKD. The CDR3 totals 16 residues. The CDR3: CAISESGETAIYEQYF. The CDR3 coding sequence is TGTGCCATCAGTGAGTCTGGGGAGACGGCCATTTACGAGCAGTACTTC.

The V and J genes are TRBV13 and TRBJ1-2; D possibly corresponds to TRBD1 (6 bases). In germline, CDR1 is PRHDT, CDR2 FYEKMQ (reference sequence). V was trimmed by 5 bases and J by 4 bases, leaving 11 bases between them. This CDR3 comprises 13 residues. CDR3 amino acids: CASSGTGIYGYTF. CDR3 nucleotide sequence: TGTGCCAGCAGCGGTACAGGGATCTATGGCTACACCTTC. Full variable domain (outside the CDR3, taken from reference TRBV13 and TRBJ1-2): AAGVIQSPRHLIKEKRETATLKCYPIPRHDTVYWYQQGPGQDPQFLISFYEKMQSDKGSIPDRFSAQQFSDYHSELNMSSLELGDSALYFCASSGTGIYGYTFGSGTRLTVV.